These 4 T cell receptor beta chains were all obtained from the same sample, sequenced in a study of shared clonotypes between healthy human individuals. Only in-frame clones appear in the TCRdb table, and some are missing; sequencing was by immunoSEQ multiplex PCR. The table shows around 720,000 clones, with around 73% occurring only once. The source material was memory CD4+ T cells sorted from blood. Subset reported: CD45RA-negative fraction. These receptors all come from a woman aged 25-40 years in good health.

This clone has only one observation. This chain uses TRBV5-1 with TRBJ2-7; TRBD1 might be the D (6 bases). Germline V gene data show CDR1 as SGHRS and CDR2 as YFSETQ. The CDR3 loop spans 14 amino acids. The V gene lost 3 bases and the J gene lost 0 bases, with 10 bases spanning the gap. The CDR3 reads CASSSKQGSYEQYF. The CDR3 DNA sequence: TGCGCCAGCAGCTCAAAACAGGGCTCCTACGAGCAGTACTTC.

V and J are TRBV4-1 and TRBJ2-1; D unclear. Trimming removed 1 base from V and 3 bases from J, with 13 bases in between. The germline CDR1 and CDR2 sequences are MGHRA and YSYEKL. The CDR3 has 16 residues. CDR3 DNA sequence: TGCGCCAGCAGCCAAGTTCGACTGACGTACTACAATGAGCAGTTCTTC. Translating gives CASSQVRLTYYNEQFF.

This clone was seen only a few times. The chain uses TRBV25-1 and TRBJ2-5; possibly TRBD1 for D (5 bases). Looked up from germline, CDR1 is MGHDK and CDR2 is SYGVNS. The CDR3 is 15 amino acids. Between the trimmed V and J ends, which lost 7 bases and 4 bases, there was a span of 19 bases. The CDR3 coding sequence is TGTGCCAGCACAGAGTCTTTGCAGGGCACAGAGACCCAGTACTTC. It is translated as CASTESLQGTETQYF. The complete variable domain, with remaining parts taken from reference TRBV25-1 and TRBJ2-5, reads EADIYQTPRYLVIGTGKKITLECSQTMGHDKMYWYQQDPGMELHLIHYSYGVNSTEKGDLSSESTVSRIRTEHFPLTLESARPSHTSQYLCASTESLQGTETQYFGPGTRLLVL.

The CDR3 region is CATSRSDSLNTEAFF. The CDR3 coding sequence is TGTGCCACCAGCAGGTCGGACAGCCTCAACACTGAAGCTTTCTTT. The rearrangement uses TRBV15 and TRBJ1-1, with a weak D call TRBD1 (6 bases). Germline assignment: CDR1 LNHNV and CDR2 YYDKDF (reference sequence). This CDR3 has 15 amino acids. Trimming removed 3 bases at V and 2 bases at J, with 13 bases between.